Described below is a single T cell receptor beta chain sequence and its context. The data were taken from a study of T cells after yellow fever vaccination. TCRdb redid the calling of the 5' RACE reads with MiXCR, one entry per CDR3 protein. The sample carries some 48,000 distinct CDR3 sequences, 6% to 7% recorded once. Per the germline V gene, CDR1 is SGHVS and CDR2 is FQNEAQ. The CDR3 sequence is 13 residues long. With 5 bases removed from V and 5 bases from J, the gap between germline ends came to 12 bases. V usage is TRBV7-8 and J usage is TRBJ2-5, with unresolved D. The specimen comprised PBMCs, either bulk or a sorted T-cell subset (CD4+, CD8+, memory, or dextramer-sorted; not recorded which), sampled 45 days after the yellow fever booster vaccination. The receptor's source is a man aged 30 to 39 who received the YFV17D yellow fever vaccine. CDR3 region: CASSPPRWETQYF. The CDR3 region has the DNA TGTGCCAGCAGCCCGCCCAGGTGGGAGACCCAGTACTTC.